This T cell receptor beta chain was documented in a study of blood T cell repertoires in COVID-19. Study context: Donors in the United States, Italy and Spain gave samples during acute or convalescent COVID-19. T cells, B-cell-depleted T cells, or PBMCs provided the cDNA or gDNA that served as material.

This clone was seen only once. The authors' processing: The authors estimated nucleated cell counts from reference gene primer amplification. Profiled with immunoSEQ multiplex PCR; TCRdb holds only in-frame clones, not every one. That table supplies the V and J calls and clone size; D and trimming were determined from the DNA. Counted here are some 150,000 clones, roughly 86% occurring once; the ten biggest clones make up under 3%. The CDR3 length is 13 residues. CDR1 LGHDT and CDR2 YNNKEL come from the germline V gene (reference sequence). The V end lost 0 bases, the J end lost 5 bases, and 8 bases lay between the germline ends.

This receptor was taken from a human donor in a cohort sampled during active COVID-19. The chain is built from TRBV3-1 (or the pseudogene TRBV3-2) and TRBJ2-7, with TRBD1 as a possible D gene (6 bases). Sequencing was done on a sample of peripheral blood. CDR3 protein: CASSQDRGDEQYF. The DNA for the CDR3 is TGTGCCAGCAGCCAAGACAGGGGTGACGAGCAGTACTTC.